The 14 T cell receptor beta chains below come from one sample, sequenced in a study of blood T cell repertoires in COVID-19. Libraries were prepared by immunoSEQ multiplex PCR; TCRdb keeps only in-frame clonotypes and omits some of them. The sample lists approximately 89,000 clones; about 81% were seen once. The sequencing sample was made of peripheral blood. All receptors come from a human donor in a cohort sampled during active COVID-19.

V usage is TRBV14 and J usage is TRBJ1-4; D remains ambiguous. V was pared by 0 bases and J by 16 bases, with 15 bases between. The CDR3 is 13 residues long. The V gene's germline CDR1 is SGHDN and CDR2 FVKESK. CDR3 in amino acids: CASSQDRRGYQFF. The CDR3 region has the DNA TGTGCCAGCAGCCAAGATCGGAGAGGGTATCAGTTTTTT.

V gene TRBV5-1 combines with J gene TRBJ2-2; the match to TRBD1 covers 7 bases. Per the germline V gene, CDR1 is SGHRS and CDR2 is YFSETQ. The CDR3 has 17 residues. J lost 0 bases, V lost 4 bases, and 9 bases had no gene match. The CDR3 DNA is TGCGCCAGCAGCCCCCCCGGGACAGATGCGAACACCGGGGAGCTGTTTTTT. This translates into CASSPPGTDANTGELFF.

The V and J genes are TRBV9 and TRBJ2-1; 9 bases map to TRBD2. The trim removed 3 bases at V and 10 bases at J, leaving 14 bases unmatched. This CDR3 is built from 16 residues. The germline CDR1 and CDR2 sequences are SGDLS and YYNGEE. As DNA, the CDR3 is TGTGCCAGCAGCGGACCTACTCGCGGGGGGGCCGGGGAGCAGTTCTTC. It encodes CASSGPTRGGAGEQFF.

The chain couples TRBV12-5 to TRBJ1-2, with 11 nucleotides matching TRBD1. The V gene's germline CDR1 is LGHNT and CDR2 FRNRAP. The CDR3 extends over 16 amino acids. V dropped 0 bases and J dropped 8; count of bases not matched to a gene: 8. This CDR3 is CASGLVRGQGVEGYTF. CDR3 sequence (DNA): TGTGCTAGTGGTTTGGTACGGGGACAGGGGGTCGAGGGCTACACCTTC.

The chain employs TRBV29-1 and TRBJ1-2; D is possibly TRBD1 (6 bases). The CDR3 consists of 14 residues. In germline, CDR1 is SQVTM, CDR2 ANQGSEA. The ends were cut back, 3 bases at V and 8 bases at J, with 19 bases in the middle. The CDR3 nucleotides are TGCAGCGTTGACAAAAACTTACAGGGAATCGGCTACACCTTC. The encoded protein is CSVDKNLQGIGYTF.

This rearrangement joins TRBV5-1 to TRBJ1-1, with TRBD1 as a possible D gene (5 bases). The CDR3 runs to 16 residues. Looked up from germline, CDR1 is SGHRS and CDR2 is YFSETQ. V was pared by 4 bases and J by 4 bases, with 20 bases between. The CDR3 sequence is CASSNAAGKFVTEAFF. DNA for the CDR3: TGCGCCAGCAGCAACGCAGCAGGGAAATTTGTCACTGAAGCTTTCTTT.

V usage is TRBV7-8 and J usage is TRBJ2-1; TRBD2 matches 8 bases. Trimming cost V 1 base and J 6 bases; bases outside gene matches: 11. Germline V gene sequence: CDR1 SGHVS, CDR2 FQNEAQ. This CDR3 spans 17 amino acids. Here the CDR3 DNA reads TGTGCCAGCAGCTTAGTCACGGGGGGGCGGTTAATCAATGAGCAGTTCTTC. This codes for CASSLVTGGRLINEQFF. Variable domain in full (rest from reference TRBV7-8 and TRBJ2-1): GAGVSQSPRYKVAKRGQDVALRCDPISGHVSLFWYQQALGQGPEFLTYFQNEAQLDKSGLPSDRFFAERPEGSVSTLKIQRTQQEDSAVYLCASSLVTGGRLINEQFFGPGTRLTVL.

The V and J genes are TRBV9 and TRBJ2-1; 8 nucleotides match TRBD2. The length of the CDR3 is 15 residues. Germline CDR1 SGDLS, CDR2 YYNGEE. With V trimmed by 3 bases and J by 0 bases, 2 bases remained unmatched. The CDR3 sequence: CASSAGGSSYNEQFF. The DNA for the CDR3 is TGTGCCAGCAGCGCGGGGGGGAGCTCCTACAATGAGCAGTTCTTC.

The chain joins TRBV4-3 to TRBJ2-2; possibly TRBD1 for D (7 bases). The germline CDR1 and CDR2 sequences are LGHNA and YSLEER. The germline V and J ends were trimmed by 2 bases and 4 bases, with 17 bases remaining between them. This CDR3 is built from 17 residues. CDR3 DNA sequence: TGCGCCAGCAGCCAACCATCGGGCAGGGGGGTCACCGGGGAGCTGTTTTTT. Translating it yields CASSQPSGRGVTGELFF.

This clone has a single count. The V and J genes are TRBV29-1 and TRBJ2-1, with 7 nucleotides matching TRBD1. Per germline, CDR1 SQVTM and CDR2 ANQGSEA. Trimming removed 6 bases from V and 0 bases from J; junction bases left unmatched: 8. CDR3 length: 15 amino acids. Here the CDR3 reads CSVRRDSNSYNEQFF. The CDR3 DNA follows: TGCAGCGTCCGTAGGGACAGCAACTCCTACAATGAGCAGTTCTTC.

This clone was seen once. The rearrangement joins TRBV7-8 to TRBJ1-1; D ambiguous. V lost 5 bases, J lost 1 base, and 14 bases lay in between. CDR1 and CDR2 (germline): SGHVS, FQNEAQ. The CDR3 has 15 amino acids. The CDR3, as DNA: TGTGCCAGCAGCCAAGTACTATTGAAGAACACTGAAGCTTTCTTT. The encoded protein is CASSQVLLKNTEAFF.

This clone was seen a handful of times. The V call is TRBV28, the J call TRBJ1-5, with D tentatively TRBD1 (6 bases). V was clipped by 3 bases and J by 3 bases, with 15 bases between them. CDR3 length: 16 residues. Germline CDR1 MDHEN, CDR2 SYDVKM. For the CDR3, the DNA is TGTGCCAGCAGTTTCATCTCCAGGGGTGACAATCAGCCCCAGCATTTT. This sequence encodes CASSFISRGDNQPQHF.

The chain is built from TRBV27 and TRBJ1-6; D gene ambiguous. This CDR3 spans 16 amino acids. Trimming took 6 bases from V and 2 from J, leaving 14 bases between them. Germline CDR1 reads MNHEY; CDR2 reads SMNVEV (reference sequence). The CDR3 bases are TGTGCCAGCAGCGAAGTGTTGAGGACCTATAATTCACCCCTCCACTTT. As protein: CASSEVLRTYNSPLHF.

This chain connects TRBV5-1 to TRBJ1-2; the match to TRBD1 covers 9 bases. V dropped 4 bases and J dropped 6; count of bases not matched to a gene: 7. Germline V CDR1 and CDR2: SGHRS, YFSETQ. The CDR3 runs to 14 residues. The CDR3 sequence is CASSGDRVFNGYTF. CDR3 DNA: TGCGCCAGCAGCGGGGACAGGGTGTTCAATGGCTACACCTTC.